The next 17 T cell receptor beta chains were all read from a single sample in a study of cytomegalovirus exposure and HLA in healthy donors. The PCR contained 60 Vbeta and 13 Jbeta primers. Data came from immunoSEQ multiplex PCR; TCRdb stores just in-frame clones and leaves some out. Of about 140,000 clones detected, about 79% appear once; the ten largest clones hold about 2.3%. The source material was PBMCs. These receptors originate from a male donor in good health and CMV-seronegative.

This chain links TRBV11-2 with TRBJ1-1; maybe TRBD1 (5 bases). Germline V CDR1 and CDR2: SGHAT, FQNNGV. This CDR3 is built from 12 residues. Trimming left V 5 bases short and J 8 bases short, with 12 bases between. The CDR3 DNA reads TGTGCCAGCAGCCTCCCAGGGATAGAAGCTTTCTTT. Residues: CASSLPGIEAFF. Complete variable domain (other parts from reference TRBV11-2 and TRBJ1-1): EAGVAQSPRYKIIEKRQSVAFWCNPISGHATLYWYQQILGQGPKLLIQFQNNGVVDDSQLPKDRFSAERLKGVDSTLKIQPAKLEDSAVYLCASSLPGIEAFFGQGTRLTVV.

The J gene is TRBJ2-1, the V gene TRBV30; TRBD1 matches at 7 bases. The germline CDR1 and CDR2 sequences are GTSNPN and SVGIG (reference sequence). This CDR3 contains 14 residues. V lost 8 bases, J lost 4 bases, and 11 bases stayed unmatched. The CDR3 sequence: CAGKTGNRYNEQFF. CDR3 nucleotide sequence: TGTGCCGGGAAGACAGGGAATCGGTACAATGAGCAGTTCTTC.

The V and J genes are TRBV19 and TRBJ2-3; TRBD2 matches 8 bases. The CDR3 loop spans 16 amino acids. The J segment lost 8 bases and the V segment lost 0 bases, leaving 10 bases of the junction unmatched. Germline CDR1 LNHDA, CDR2 SQIVND (reference sequence). In DNA, the CDR3 is TGTGCCAGTAGTATAGATCCCTGGGCCAGCGGGAGTACGCAGTATTTT. Its translation is CASSIDPWASGSTQYF.

The chain links TRBV4-1 to TRBJ2-3; D unresolved. The CDR3 has 13 residues. Germline CDR1 is MGHRA and CDR2 is YSYEKL. Trimming removed 2 bases from V and 1 base from J, with 4 bases in between. CDR3 residues: CASSQIGTDTQYF. CDR3 coding DNA: TGCGCCAGCAGCCAAATAGGCACAGATACGCAGTATTTT.

This clone has only a few counts. The chain employs TRBV19 and TRBJ2-1; the D is unclear. Germline V gives CDR1 LNHDA, CDR2 SQIVND (reference sequence). Trimming pared 7 bases from V and 3 bases from J, leaving 7 bases between. The CDR3 contains 12 residues. DNA of the CDR3: TGTGCCAGTACAGGCAGCTACAATGAGCAGTTCTTC. It codes for CASTGSYNEQFF.

The V and J genes are TRBV7-2 and TRBJ2-7, with TRBD2 matching 10 bases. The CDR3 spans 16 residues. The V and J ends lost 4 bases and 6 bases, in that order; junction bases with no gene match: 12. The germline V gene has CDR1 SGHTA and CDR2 FQGNSA. The CDR3 reads CASSSGPSSGRGEQYF. CDR3 coding DNA: TGTGCCAGCAGCTCGGGGCCCTCTAGCGGGAGAGGCGAGCAGTACTTC. Supplemented by reference TRBV7-2 and TRBJ2-7, the full variable domain reads GAGVSQSPSNKVTEKGKDVELRCDPISGHTALYWYRQSLGQGLEFLIYFQGNSAPDKSGLPSDRFSAERTGGSVSTLTIQRTQQEDSAVYLCASSSGPSSGRGEQYFGPGTRLTVT.

The V gene is TRBV5-8, the J gene TRBJ2-1; tentative D call: TRBD2 (6 bases). V was clipped by 6 bases and J by 3 bases, with 10 bases between them. The CDR3 consists of 13 residues. The germline CDR1 and CDR2 sequences are SGHTS and YDEGEE. The chain's CDR3 is CASTRLDYNEQFF. The CDR3 nucleotides are TGTGCCAGCACGAGACTAGACTACAATGAGCAGTTCTTC.

This clone appeared a few times. The chain uses TRBV5-4 and TRBJ2-7; 11 bases align to TRBD1. The V segment lost 3 bases and the J segment 2 bases; nucleotides outside the gene matches: 1. The V gene's germline CDR1 is SGHNT and CDR2 YYREEE (reference sequence). This CDR3 is 14 amino acids long. CDR3 sequence reads: CASSSGQGAYEQYF. The CDR3 nucleotides read TGTGCCAGCAGCTCGGGACAGGGGGCCTACGAGCAGTACTTC.

Ten or more counts support this clone. The CDR3 spells CASSGREPYEQYF. The CDR3, as DNA: TGTGCCAGCAGCGGTCGGGAACCCTACGAGCAGTACTTC. The rearrangement uses TRBV6-1 and TRBJ2-7; TRBD2 might be the D (5 bases). V was trimmed by 6 bases and J by 2 bases, leaving 11 bases between them. Germline CDR1 MNHNS, CDR2 SASEGT. The CDR3 is 13 amino acids.

Notes on this clone: This same CDR3 is encoded by further DNA sequences in the sample. The chain combines TRBV29-1 with TRBJ1-1, with 10 nucleotides matching TRBD1. The germline CDR1 and CDR2 sequences are SQVTM and ANQGSEA. This CDR3 comprises 14 residues. After removal of 6 bases from V and 2 bases from J, the junction contained 6 bases not matched to a gene. CDR3 amino acids: CSVTGGDDNTEAFF. The DNA for the CDR3 is TGCAGCGTGACAGGGGGCGACGATAACACTGAAGCTTTCTTT.

The chain joins TRBV27 to TRBJ2-7, with 7 bases lining up with TRBD1. This CDR3 is built from 14 residues. J gave up 3 bases and V 4 bases, and 6 bases lay outside the gene matches. CDR1 and CDR2 (germline): MNHEY, SMNVEV (reference sequence). CDR3: CASSWNRGHYEQYF. The CDR3 nucleotides are TGTGCCAGCAGTTGGAACAGGGGCCACTACGAGCAGTACTTC.

The V and J genes are TRBV18 and TRBJ2-2; TRBD1 agrees at 10 bases. Per germline, CDR1 KGHSH and CDR2 LQKENI. J lost 6 bases, V lost 2 bases, and 3 bases had no gene match. CDR3 length: 15 amino acids. This chain's CDR3 is CASSPGTGVSGELFF. Here the CDR3 DNA reads TGTGCCAGCTCACCAGGGACAGGGGTTTCCGGGGAGCTGTTTTTT.

A few counts support this clone. The chain couples TRBV4-1 to TRBJ2-7; 8 bases are a match to TRBD2. Germline CDR1 reads MGHRA; CDR2 reads YSYEKL. J was trimmed by 1 base and V by 0 bases; bases with no gene match: 8. CDR3 length equals 17 residues. CDR3 DNA sequence: TGCGCCAGCAGCCAAGATCTGAAGGCTAGCGGGTCCTACGAGCAGTACTTC. This sequence encodes CASSQDLKASGSYEQYF.

The chain has TRBV28 and TRBJ2-3, with unresolved D. Germline V gene sequence: CDR1 MDHEN, CDR2 SYDVKM. Trimming stripped 6 bases from V and 4 bases from J, with 8 bases between. The CDR3 is made up of 12 amino acids. The CDR3 DNA follows: TGTGCCAGCAGCCTCCTCCCAGATACGCAGTATTTT. Translating gives CASSLLPDTQYF.

The chain joins TRBV19 to TRBJ2-7, with TRBD2 matching over 8 bases. Germline lookup yields CDR1 LNHDA and CDR2 SQIVND (reference sequence). With V trimmed by 7 bases and J by 5 bases, 13 bases remained unmatched. This CDR3 region has 15 residues. The DNA for the CDR3 is TGTGCCAGTACCACCACGGGCGGGAGGTTGAACGAGCAGTACTTC. As protein: CASTTTGGRLNEQYF.

The CDR3 reads CASAGQGDNQPQHF. The CDR3 DNA reads TGTGCTAGTGCCGGACAGGGTGACAATCAGCCCCAGCATTTT. The V and J genes are TRBV12-5 and TRBJ1-5; TRBD1 matches 8 bases. The germline CDR1 and CDR2 sequences are LGHNT and FRNRAP. The ends lost 7 bases at V and 3 bases at J; junction bases unmatched: 5. The CDR3 is 14 residues long. The full variable domain, rest sourced from reference TRBV12-5 and TRBJ1-5, is DARVTQTPRHKVTEMGQEVTMRCQPILGHNTVFWYRQTMMQGLELLAYFRNRAPLDDSGMPKDRFSAEMPDATLATLKIQPSEPRDSAVYFCASAGQGDNQPQHFGDGTRLSIL.

This clone came up a few times. The chain employs TRBV15 and TRBJ2-2, with D possibly TRBD2 on 6 matching bases. This CDR3 has 15 amino acids. Between the trimmed V and J ends, which lost 1 base and 6 bases, there was a span of 12 bases. Germline V gene data show CDR1 as LNHNV and CDR2 as YYDKDF (reference sequence). The CDR3 reads CATSRGGEVAGELFF. CDR3 sequence (DNA): TGTGCCACCAGCAGAGGTGGGGAGGTGGCCGGGGAGCTGTTTTTT.